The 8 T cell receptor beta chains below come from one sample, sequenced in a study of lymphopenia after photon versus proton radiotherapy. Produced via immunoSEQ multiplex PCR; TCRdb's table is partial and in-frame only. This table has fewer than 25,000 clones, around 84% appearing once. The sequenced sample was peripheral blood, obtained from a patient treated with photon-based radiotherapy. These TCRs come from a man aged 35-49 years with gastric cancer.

The DNA for the CDR3 is TGTGCCAGCGAGTTAGGGTTCACAGATACGCAGTATTTT. Translated: CASELGFTDTQYF. The chain couples TRBV2 to TRBJ2-3; D unresolved. Germline assignment: CDR1 SNHLY and CDR2 FYNNEI. V was cut by 8 bases and J by 2 bases, with 11 bases left in between. CDR3 size: 13 residues.

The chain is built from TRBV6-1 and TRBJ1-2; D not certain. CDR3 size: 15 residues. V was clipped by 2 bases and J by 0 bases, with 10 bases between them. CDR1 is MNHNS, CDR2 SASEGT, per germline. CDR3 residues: CASSERLASNYGYTF. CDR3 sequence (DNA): TGTGCCAGCAGTGAAAGGTTAGCTTCTAACTATGGCTACACCTTC.

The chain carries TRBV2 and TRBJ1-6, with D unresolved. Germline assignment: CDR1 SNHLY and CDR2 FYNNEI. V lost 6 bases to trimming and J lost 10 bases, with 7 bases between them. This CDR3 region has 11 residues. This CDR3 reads CASRLESPLHF. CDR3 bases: TGTGCCAGCAGGCTAGAGTCACCCCTCCACTTT.

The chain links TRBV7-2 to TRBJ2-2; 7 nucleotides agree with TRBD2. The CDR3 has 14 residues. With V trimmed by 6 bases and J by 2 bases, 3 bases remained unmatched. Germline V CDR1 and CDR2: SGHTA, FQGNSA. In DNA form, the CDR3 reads TGTGCCAGCAGACCTAGCGGAAACACCGGGGAGCTGTTTTTT. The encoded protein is CASRPSGNTGELFF.

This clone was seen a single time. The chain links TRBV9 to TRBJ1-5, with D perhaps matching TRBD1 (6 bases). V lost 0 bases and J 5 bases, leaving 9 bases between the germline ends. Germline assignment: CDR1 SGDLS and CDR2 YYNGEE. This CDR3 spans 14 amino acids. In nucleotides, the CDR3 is TGTGCCAGCAGCGTAGGGGACATCCATCAGCCCCAGCATTTT. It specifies CASSVGDIHQPQHF.

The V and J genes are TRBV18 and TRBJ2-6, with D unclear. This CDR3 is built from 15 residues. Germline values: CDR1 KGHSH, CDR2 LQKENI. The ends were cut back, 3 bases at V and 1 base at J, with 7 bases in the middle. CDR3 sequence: CASSPVGSGANVLTF. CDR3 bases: TGTGCCAGCTCACCGGTGGGGTCTGGGGCCAACGTCCTGACTTTC.

CDR3 coding DNA: TGTGCCAGCAGTGAGGGGACAGGGGGTGGGGAGACCCAGTACTTC. Amino acid sequence: CASSEGTGGGETQYF. The V gene is TRBV25-1, the J gene TRBJ2-5; TRBD1 agrees at 11 bases. This CDR3 is 15 amino acids long. V lost 3 bases, J lost 5 bases, and 5 bases stayed unmatched. Germline V lookup: CDR1 MGHDK, CDR2 SYGVNS.

The CDR3 protein is CASSIGQASYEQYF. The DNA of the CDR3 is TGTGCCAGTAGTATCGGACAGGCCTCCTACGAGCAGTACTTC. The chain has TRBV19 and TRBJ2-7; 7 bases map to TRBD1. The CDR3 extends over 14 amino acids. Germline lookup yields CDR1 LNHDA and CDR2 SQIVND (reference sequence). With 3 bases clipped from V and 0 bases from J, the junction kept 2 bases outside the gene matches.